A selection of T cell receptor beta chains follows, all from one sample in a study of CD8+ T cells in alopecia areata. Only in-frame clones appear in the TCRdb table, and some are missing; sequencing was by immunoSEQ multiplex PCR. The repertoire includes roughly 110,000 clones, 50% to 75% of them detected once, and 9.5% to 15% sits in the top ten. Sample: CD8+ T cells sorted from blood, taken at week 24, from a patient treated with tofacitinib. These TCRs come from a human donor with alopecia areata. Each CDR3 is given with its conserved first and last residue. A D gene is named only where the DNA matches it firmly. Expanded clones get a size class; other rows say once, few or many, or leave the size out.

d_call j_call clone_size v_call cdr3_nt cdr3_aa
- TRBJ2-7 few TRBV27 TGTGCCAGCAGTGCAACAGGGACCGAGCAGTACTTC CASSATGTEQYF
- TRBJ2-5 few TRBV5-1 TGCGCCAGCAGCCCCTACGGGGGCGGCGTGGGGACCCAGTACTTC CASSPYGGGVGTQYF
TRBD1 TRBJ2-7 - TRBV30 TGTGCCTGGAGTGTAGCACAGGGGCTTTTCTACGAGCAGTACTTC CAWSVAQGLFYEQYF
- TRBJ2-1 - TRBV11-2 TGTGCCAGCAGGCAGGGGGGGTACAATGAGCAGTTCTTC CASRQGGYNEQFF
TRBD2 TRBJ2-1 - TRBV29-1 TGCAGCGTTGAAGATGCAGAGCGGGGGGGCAACAATGAGCAGTTCTTC CSVEDAERGGNNEQFF
- TRBJ2-7 - TRBV5-1 TGCGCCAGCAGCCAGGACGTTGGAACAGCTACCGTCGAGCAGTACTTC CASSQDVGTATVEQYF
TRBD1 TRBJ2-2 - TRBV5-1 TGCGCCAGCAGCCCCGGGACAGCAGTCACCGGGGAGCTGTTTTTT CASSPGTAVTGELFF
- TRBJ2-5 - TRBV13 TGTGCCAGCAGCCTAATCCAAGAGACCCAGTACTTC CASSLIQETQYF
- TRBJ1-5 - TRBV13 TGTGCCAGCAGCCCGGGGTTCAATCAGCCCCAGCATTTT CASSPGFNQPQHF
TRBD1 TRBJ2-7 - TRBV6-5 TGTGCCAGCAATCCGACAGGGAGCTCCTACGAGCAGTACTTC CASNPTGSSYEQYF
- TRBJ2-5 few TRBV29-1 TGCAGCACCGGACCCGGGTACTTC CSTGPGYF
- TRBJ2-5 - TRBV7-2 TGTGCCAGTACGCACCCCTTAAGTCGAGGGATCAAGGAGACCCAGTACTTC CASTHPLSRGIKETQYF
- TRBJ1-5 - TRBV27 TGTGCCAGCAGCAAGGTGGGAAGCAATCAGCCCCAGCATTTT CASSKVGSNQPQHF
TRBD1 TRBJ1-6 - TRBV18 TGTGCCAGCTCCCAGGGGGGTAGGAATTCACCCCTCCACTTT CASSQGGRNSPLHF
- TRBJ2-5 - TRBV11-2 TGTGCCAGCAGCCCGACAGGTAGGGCGGAGACCCAGTACTTC CASSPTGRAETQYF
- TRBJ1-5 - TRBV29-1 TGCAGCGTTGGGGCCGCGAACAATCAGCCCCAGCATTTT CSVGAANNQPQHF